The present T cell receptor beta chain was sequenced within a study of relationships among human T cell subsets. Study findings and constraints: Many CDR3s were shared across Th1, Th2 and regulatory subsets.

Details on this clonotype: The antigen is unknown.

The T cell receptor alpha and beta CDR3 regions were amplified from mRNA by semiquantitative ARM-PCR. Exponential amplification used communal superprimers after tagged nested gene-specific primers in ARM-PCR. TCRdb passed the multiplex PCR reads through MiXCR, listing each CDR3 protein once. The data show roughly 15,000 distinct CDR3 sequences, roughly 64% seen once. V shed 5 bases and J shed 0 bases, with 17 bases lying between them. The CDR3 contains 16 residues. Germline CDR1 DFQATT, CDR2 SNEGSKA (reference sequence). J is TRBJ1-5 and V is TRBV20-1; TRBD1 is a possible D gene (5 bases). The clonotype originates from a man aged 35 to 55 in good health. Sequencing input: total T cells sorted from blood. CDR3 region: CSAASVGRYSNQPQHF. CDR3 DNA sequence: TGCAGTGCTGCATCAGTGGGGCGGTATAGCAATCAGCCCCAGCATTTT.